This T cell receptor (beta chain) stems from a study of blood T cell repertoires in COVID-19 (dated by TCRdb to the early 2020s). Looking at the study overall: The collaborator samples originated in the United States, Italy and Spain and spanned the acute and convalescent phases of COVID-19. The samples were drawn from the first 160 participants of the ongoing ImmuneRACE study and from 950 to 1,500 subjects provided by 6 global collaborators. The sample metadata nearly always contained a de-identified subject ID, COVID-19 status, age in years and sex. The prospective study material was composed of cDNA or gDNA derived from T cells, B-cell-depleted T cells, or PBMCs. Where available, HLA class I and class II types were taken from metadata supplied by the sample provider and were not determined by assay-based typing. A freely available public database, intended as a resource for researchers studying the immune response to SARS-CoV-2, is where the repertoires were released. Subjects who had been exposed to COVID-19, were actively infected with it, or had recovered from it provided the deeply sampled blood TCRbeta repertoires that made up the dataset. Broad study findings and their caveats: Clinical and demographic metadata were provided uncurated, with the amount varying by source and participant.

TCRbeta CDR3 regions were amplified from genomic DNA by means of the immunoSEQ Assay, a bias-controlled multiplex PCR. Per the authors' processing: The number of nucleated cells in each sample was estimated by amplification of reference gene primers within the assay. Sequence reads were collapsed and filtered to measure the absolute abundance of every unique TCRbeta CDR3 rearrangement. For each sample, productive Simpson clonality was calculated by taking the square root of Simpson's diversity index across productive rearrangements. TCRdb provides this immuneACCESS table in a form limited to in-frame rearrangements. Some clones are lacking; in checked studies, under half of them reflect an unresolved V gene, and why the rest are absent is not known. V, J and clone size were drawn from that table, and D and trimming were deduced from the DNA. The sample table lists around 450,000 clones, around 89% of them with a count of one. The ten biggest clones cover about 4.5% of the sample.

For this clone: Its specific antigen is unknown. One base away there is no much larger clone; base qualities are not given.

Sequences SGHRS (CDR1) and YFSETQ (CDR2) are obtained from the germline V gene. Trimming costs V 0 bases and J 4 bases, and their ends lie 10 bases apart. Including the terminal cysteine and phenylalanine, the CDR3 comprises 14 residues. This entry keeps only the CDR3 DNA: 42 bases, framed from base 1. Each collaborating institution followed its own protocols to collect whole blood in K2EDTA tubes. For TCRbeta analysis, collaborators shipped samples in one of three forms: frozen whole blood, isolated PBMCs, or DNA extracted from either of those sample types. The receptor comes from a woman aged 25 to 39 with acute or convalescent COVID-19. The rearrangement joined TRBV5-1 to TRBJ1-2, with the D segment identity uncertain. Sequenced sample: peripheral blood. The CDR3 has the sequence CASSLGAETYGYTF. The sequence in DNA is TGCGCCAGCAGCTTGGGGGCCGAGACCTATGGCTACACCTTC. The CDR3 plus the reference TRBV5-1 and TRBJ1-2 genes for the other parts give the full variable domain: KAGVTQTPRYLIKTRGQQVTLSCSPISGHRSVSWYQQTPGQGLQFLFEYFSETQRNKGNFPGRFSGRQFSNSRSEMNVSTLELGDSALYLCASSLGAETYGYTFGSGTRLTVV.